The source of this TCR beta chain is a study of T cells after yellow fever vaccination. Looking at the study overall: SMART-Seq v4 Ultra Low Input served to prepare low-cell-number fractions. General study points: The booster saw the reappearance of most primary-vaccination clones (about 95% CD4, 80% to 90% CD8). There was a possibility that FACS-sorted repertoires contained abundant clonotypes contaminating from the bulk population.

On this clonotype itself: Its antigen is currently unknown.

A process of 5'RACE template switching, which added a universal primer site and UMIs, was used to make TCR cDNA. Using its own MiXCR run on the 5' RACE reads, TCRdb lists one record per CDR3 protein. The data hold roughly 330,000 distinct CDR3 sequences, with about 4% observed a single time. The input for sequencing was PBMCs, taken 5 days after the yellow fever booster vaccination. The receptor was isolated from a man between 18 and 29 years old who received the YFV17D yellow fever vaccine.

DNA for the CDR3: TGTGCCAGCAGCCCCGCAGGGATGACCAATCAGCCCCAGCATTTT. It yields the protein CASSPAGMTNQPQHF. V usage is TRBV28 and J usage is TRBJ1-5; tentative D call: TRBD1 (5 bases). Germline lookup yields CDR1 MDHEN and CDR2 SYDVKM. The V end lost 6 bases, the J end lost 3 bases, and 15 bases lay between the germline ends. The CDR3 is 15 residues long.